The 6 T cell receptor beta chains presented below share a single source sample, sequenced in a study of shared clonotypes between healthy human individuals. Here immunoSEQ multiplex PCR was the method, and the copy in TCRdb shows in-frame clones only, minus some. The sample has approximately 1,500,000 clones; about 98% are singletons. Sequencing was done on a sample of naive CD4+ T cells sorted from blood. Subset indicated: CD45RA+ positively selected. Receptors were obtained from a man under 40 in good health.

V gene TRBV6-1 combines with J gene TRBJ1-5; 8 bases fit TRBD1. The junction had 5 bases not matched to a gene; V was cut back by 4 bases and J by 3 bases. This CDR3 has 15 amino acids. The germline CDR1 and CDR2 sequences are MNHNS and SASEGT. CDR3 sequence: CASSGTGIPNQPQHF. The CDR3, as DNA: TGTGCCAGCAGTGGGACAGGGATACCCAATCAGCCCCAGCATTTT.

The V call is TRBV2, the J call TRBJ2-7; no firm D call. Germline values: CDR1 SNHLY, CDR2 FYNNEI. The CDR3 runs 15 residues. The V end lost 1 base, the J end lost 2 bases, and 12 bases lay between the germline ends. The CDR3: CASSEVFGGTYEQYF. The CDR3, as DNA: TGTGCCAGCAGTGAAGTGTTCGGCGGAACCTACGAGCAGTACTTC.

V usage is TRBV28 and J usage is TRBJ1-1; no reliable D call. Between the trimmed V and J ends, which lost 3 bases and 8 bases, there was a span of 13 bases. Germline CDR1 reads MDHEN; CDR2 reads SYDVKM. The CDR3 runs 13 residues. The CDR3 sequence: CASSLAHRVEAFF. CDR3 bases: TGTGCCAGCAGTTTGGCTCATAGGGTCGAAGCTTTCTTT.

The V and J genes are TRBV30 and TRBJ2-3; TRBD2 matches 7 bases. This CDR3 comprises 18 residues. With V trimmed by 1 base and J by 5 bases, 18 bases remained unmatched. In germline, CDR1 is GTSNPN, CDR2 SVGIG (reference sequence). The CDR3 bases are TGTGCCTGGAGTGATTGGGTGGGAGGGCGGACATATGTAGATACGCAGTATTTT. Protein sequence: CAWSDWVGGRTYVDTQYF.

This chain uses TRBV19 with TRBJ2-7; D is unresolved. Germline CDR1 LNHDA, CDR2 SQIVND (reference sequence). Trimming pared 5 bases from V and 2 bases from J, leaving 13 bases between. The CDR3 spans 14 residues. Written as DNA, the CDR3 is TGTGCCAGTAGTTTTACGAGCCTCACCTACGAGCAGTACTTC. Encoded protein: CASSFTSLTYEQYF. Supplemented by reference TRBV19 and TRBJ2-7, the full variable domain reads DGGITQSPKYLFRKEGQNVTLSCEQNLNHDAMYWYRQDPGQGLRLIYYSQIVNDFQKGDIAEGYSVSREKKESFPLTVTSAQKNPTAFYLCASSFTSLTYEQYFGPGTRLTVT.

V is TRBV7-9 and J is TRBJ1-3; no reliable D call. This CDR3 has 14 amino acids. Trimming took 5 bases from V and 0 from J, leaving 8 bases between them. Germline CDR1 reads SEHNR; CDR2 reads FQNEAQ (reference sequence). The CDR3: CASSMTDSGNTIYF. CDR3 bases: TGTGCCAGCAGCATGACCGACTCTGGAAACACCATATATTTT.